This entry features one T cell receptor beta chain sequence. The antigen remains undetermined. Original data processing: From ImmunoSEQ came sequences covering only the junction and carrying no quality scores, so filtering differed. Sequencing was performed with immunoSEQ multiplex PCR; in TCRdb, only in-frame clones are kept and a portion is missing. V and J calls and clone size are those listed in that table; D and trimming were worked out from the DNA. The sample carries about 2.3 million clones, 85% to 95% recorded once. The junction had 5 bases not matched to a gene; V was cut back by 0 bases and J by 5 bases. CDR3 length equals 15 residues. Germline V gene lookup returns CDR1 LGHNA and CDR2 YSLEER. These data come from a study of shared clonotypes between healthy human individuals. About the research overall: Every donor yielded three CD4 naive, three CD4 memory, two CD8 naive and one CD8 memory plate. Study results and caveats: Of the naive CD4 clonotypes, approximately 5% were shared across several donors.

The sequence was collected from a young man in good health. Some clones in this sample may be carry-over from other donors' samples. The sequenced sample consisted of naive CD4+ T cells from PBMCs. As for subset: CD45RA+ positively selected. The chain has TRBV4-3 and TRBJ2-3; 7 bases fit TRBD1. The CDR3 bases are TGCGCCAGCAGCCAAGAACAGGGGACGGGAGATACGCAGTATTTT. As protein: CASSQEQGTGDTQYF.